The 25 T cell receptor beta chains presented below share a single source sample, sequenced in a study of T cell repertoires in cytomegalovirus infection. These receptors lack a known antigen. TCRdb re-called the reads through MiXCR, storing one row per CDR3 protein. The sample carries about 570,000 distinct CDR3 sequences, around two fifths recorded once. The sample consisted of cultured PBMCs, taken from culture after CMV antigen stimulation. All receptors come from a human donor in good health (CMV status not recorded). Some clones in this sample may be carry-over from other donors' samples.

This clonotype was seen a few times. The chain employs TRBV6-2 or TRBV6-3 and TRBJ2-7; no reliable D call. CDR1 is MNHEY, CDR2 SVGEGT, per germline. The V end was cut by 2 bases, the J end by 5 bases, with 13 bases between. The CDR3 sequence is 14 residues long. The CDR3 DNA reads TGTGCCAGCAGTTACCCCACGACCCGCAACGAGCAGTACTTC. Translation: CASSYPTTRNEQYF.

This clonotype was recorded a few times. The chain recombines TRBV12-3 or TRBV12-4 with TRBJ2-5, with D possibly matching TRBD2 (6 bases). CDR3 length: 15 amino acids. V was pared by 1 base and J by 5 bases, with 14 bases between. The CDR3 loop is CASSLDGTEAETQYF. The CDR3 region has the DNA TGTGCCAGCAGTTTAGACGGGACTGAGGCGGAGACCCAGTACTTC.

This rearrangement joins TRBV5-6 to TRBJ2-1; D ambiguous. V lost 6 bases to trimming and J lost 4 bases, with 14 bases between them. CDR3 length: 14 residues. Germline-derived CDR1 and CDR2 are SGHDT and YYEEEE. In DNA form, the CDR3 reads TGTGCCAGCACCTGGCCGGGCGGTTACAATGAGCAGTTCTTC. Protein: CASTWPGGYNEQFF.

This clonotype was counted between two and nine times. This chain connects TRBV6-1 to TRBJ1-1; D uncertain. The CDR3 contains 12 residues. Trimming pared 8 bases from V and 1 base from J, leaving 8 bases between. Germline V gives CDR1 MNHNS, CDR2 SASEGT. The CDR3 protein is CASQGENTEAFF. The CDR3 DNA reads TGTGCCAGCCAAGGAGAGAACACTGAAGCTTTCTTT.

This rearrangement joins TRBV7-2 to TRBJ2-5, with D perhaps TRBD2 (5 bases). The germline V gene has CDR1 SGHTA and CDR2 FQGNSA. V was clipped by 2 bases and J by 5 bases, with 15 bases between them. The CDR3 runs 15 residues. CDR3 DNA: TGTGCCAGCAGCTTAACGCCGGCGCGAGGGGAGACCCAGTACTTC. Encoded protein: CASSLTPARGETQYF. Using reference TRBV7-2 and TRBJ2-5 for the parts outside the CDR3, the full variable domain is GAGVSQSPSNKVTEKGKDVELRCDPISGHTALYWYRQSLGQGLEFLIYFQGNSAPDKSGLPSDRFSAERTGGSVSTLTIQRTQQEDSAVYLCASSLTPARGETQYFGPGTRLLVL.

The V call is TRBV7-9, the J call TRBJ2-1; D remains ambiguous. Trimming stripped 5 bases from V and 7 bases from J, with 18 bases between. Germline V CDR1 and CDR2: SEHNR, FQNEAQ (reference sequence). This CDR3 has 15 residues. CDR3 DNA: TGTGCCAGCAGCCAGGCCATTTATGACGGGAATGAGCAGTTCTTC. It specifies CASSQAIYDGNEQFF.

This rearrangement joins TRBV4-1 to TRBJ2-1; D perhaps matches TRBD2 (5 bases). With 1 base removed from V and 9 bases from J, the gap between germline ends came to 28 bases. This CDR3 is 19 amino acids long. The germline V gene has CDR1 MGHRA and CDR2 YSYEKL. The CDR3, as DNA: TGCGCCAGCAGCCAAGGGTTTTTAGGCCCTAGCTCACCCCTAGGTGAGCAGTTCTTC. Residues: CASSQGFLGPSSPLGEQFF.

The gene calls are TRBV7-2 and TRBJ2-6, with D unclear. Germline CDR1 reads SGHTA; CDR2 reads FQGNSA. The CDR3 totals 19 residues. The ends were cut back, 0 bases at V and 1 base at J, with 16 bases in the middle. The CDR3: CASSLAPGQKGSGANVLTF. CDR3 bases: TGTGCCAGCAGCTTAGCCCCGGGCCAAAAAGGGTCTGGGGCCAACGTCCTGACTTTC.

This clonotype was counted a single time. CDR3 DNA: TGTGCCAGCAGTCGAAGCGTGCAAAACATTCAGTACTTC. Its protein product is CASSRSVQNIQYF. V and J are TRBV12-3 or TRBV12-4 and TRBJ2-4; D unclear. CDR3 length: 13 amino acids. Trimming pared 5 bases from V and 5 bases from J, leaving 10 bases between.

The table lists this clonotype with a few counts. The V call is TRBV7-2, the J call TRBJ2-1; 7 bases line up with TRBD1. CDR1 and CDR2 (germline): SGHTA, FQGNSA. V was pared by 0 bases and J by 5 bases, with 4 bases of the junction left unmatched. The CDR3 runs 15 residues. CDR3 coding DNA: TGTGCCAGCAGCTTAGCGAGGGGGCTTAACAATGAGCAGTTCTTC. Its translation is CASSLARGLNNEQFF.

This clonotype was picked up a small number of times. V is TRBV6-1 and J is TRBJ2-1; D is ambiguous. Deletions cut 10 bases from V and 0 bases from J, with 10 bases between. Germline V CDR1 and CDR2: MNHNS, SASEGT. The CDR3 totals 13 residues. This CDR3 is CATGRSSYNEQFF. The CDR3 bases are TGTGCCACCGGACGGAGCTCCTACAATGAGCAGTTCTTC.

The genes are TRBV20-1 and TRBJ2-7; TRBD1 matches at 10 bases. V lost 6 bases, J lost 5 bases, and 4 bases stayed unmatched. This CDR3 comprises 12 residues. Germline CDR1 is DFQATT and CDR2 is SNEGSKA (reference sequence). CDR3: CSAWDRGNEQYF. The CDR3 coding sequence is TGCAGTGCATGGGACAGGGGCAACGAGCAGTACTTC.

This clonotype was seen more than once but under ten times. The gene calls are TRBV18 and TRBJ2-7; D is uncertain. CDR3 length equals 14 residues. V gave up 0 bases and J gave up 2 bases, with 8 bases separating them. From germline, CDR1 is KGHSH and CDR2 LQKENI. The CDR3 nucleotides are TGTGCCAGCTCACCACCTGCCAGCCCCTACGAGCAGTACTTC. Protein sequence: CASSPPASPYEQYF.

There are a few counts of this clonotype. The J gene is TRBJ2-3, the V gene TRBV5-1; no reliable D call. Deletions cut 2 bases from V and 8 bases from J, with 12 bases between. Per the germline V gene, CDR1 is SGHRS and CDR2 is YFSETQ. The CDR3 sequence is 13 residues long. Here the CDR3 reads CASSLRTVATQYF. The CDR3 region has the DNA TGCGCCAGCAGCTTAAGAACAGTGGCTACGCAGTATTTT.

A few counts support this clonotype. The rearrangement links TRBV7-2 to TRBJ2-1, with 9 positions matching TRBD1. The CDR3 is 16 residues long. V lost 1 base to trimming and J lost 0 bases; unmatched junction nucleotides: 1. Germline V gene lookup returns CDR1 SGHTA and CDR2 FQGNSA. The CDR3 protein is CASSLVQGASYNEQFF. The DNA for the CDR3 is TGTGCCAGCAGCTTAGTACAGGGGGCCTCCTACAATGAGCAGTTCTTC.

The rearrangement joins TRBV10-3 to TRBJ2-7, with TRBD1 matching 7 bases. CDR1 is ENHRY, CDR2 SYGVKD, per germline. Losses at the gene ends were 10 bases for V and 3 bases for J; bases not matched to a gene: 12. The CDR3 covers 14 residues. CDR3 amino acids: CATSPGQDRYEQYF. For the CDR3, the DNA is TGTGCCACCAGCCCCGGACAGGACCGCTACGAGCAGTACTTC.

Only a few counts were recorded for this clonotype. One end of the junction fails to match germline, which may point to a read error. The chain links TRBV2 to TRBJ1-1, with D maybe TRBD1 (5 bases). The germline V gene has CDR1 SNHLY and CDR2 FYNNEI. CDR3 length equals 14 residues. CDR3 DNA: TGTGCCAGCAGGGAAGTGGGGGTTTACACTGAAGCTTTCTTT. It is translated as CASREVGVYTEAFF.

The genes are TRBV24-1 and TRBJ2-3; D possibly corresponds to TRBD1 (5 bases). V lost 5 bases and J lost 4, with 9 bases in between. The germline V gene has CDR1 KGHDR and CDR2 SFDVKD. The CDR3 is 13 residues long. DNA of the CDR3: TGTGCCACCAGTGGCCAGGGTTCAGATACGCAGTATTTT. Translation gives CATSGQGSDTQYF.

A few counts support this clonotype. This chain links TRBV3-1 with TRBJ2-3; 12 bases map to TRBD2. CDR1 is LGHDT, CDR2 YNNKEL, per germline (reference sequence). Trimming cost V 4 bases and J 6 bases; bases outside gene matches: 5. The CDR3 covers 15 residues. This CDR3 reads CASSPLTSGGDTQYF. CDR3 in DNA: TGTGCCAGCAGCCCGCTGACTAGCGGGGGTGATACGCAGTATTTT.

The chain combines TRBV2 with TRBJ1-6; D not certain. From germline, CDR1 is SNHLY and CDR2 FYNNEI. The CDR3 consists of 18 residues. Deletions cut 1 base from V and 6 bases from J, with 19 bases between. The CDR3 nucleotides are TGTGCCAGCAGTGAAGGGTCAGGAGGACTATCGCGTAATTCACCCCTCCACTTT. It specifies CASSEGSGGLSRNSPLHF.

This clonotype has more than one count but fewer than ten. The J gene is TRBJ2-3, the V gene TRBV12-3 or TRBV12-4; TRBD2 matches at 11 bases. Trimming cost V 7 bases and J 5 bases; bases outside gene matches: 8. This CDR3 comprises 15 residues. CDR3 in amino acids: CASTILAGAGDTQYF. In DNA, the CDR3 is TGTGCCAGCACTATACTAGCGGGAGCCGGAGATACGCAGTATTTT.

The chain is built from TRBV7-2 and TRBJ1-1; D is uncertain. The germline V gene has CDR1 SGHTA and CDR2 FQGNSA. This CDR3 has 15 residues. Deletions cut 5 bases from V and 3 bases from J, with 16 bases between. CDR3 nucleotides: TGTGCCAGCAGCGTAAACAAGACCCCCTACACTGAAGCTTTCTTT. Translated: CASSVNKTPYTEAFF. Full variable domain (remainder filled in from reference TRBV7-2 and TRBJ1-1): GAGVSQSPSNKVTEKGKDVELRCDPISGHTALYWYRQSLGQGLEFLIYFQGNSAPDKSGLPSDRFSAERTGGSVSTLTIQRTQQEDSAVYLCASSVNKTPYTEAFFGQGTRLTVV.

On this clonotype: Compared with germline, one end of the junction differs, possibly owing to a read error. This chain joins TRBV5-3 and TRBJ2-5; 7 bases align to TRBD1. TRBV5-3 is labeled an ORF, and its function is uncertain. This CDR3 is 16 amino acids long. The CDR3 here is CASSLRTGRPEETQYF. The CDR3 region has the DNA TGTGCCAGCAGCTTGAGGACAGGCAGGCCCGAAGAGACCCAGTACTTC.

This chain links TRBV7-2 with TRBJ2-1; D gene unclear. Germline CDR1 SGHTA, CDR2 FQGNSA. V was trimmed by 5 bases and J by 5 bases, leaving 10 bases between them. CDR3 length equals 13 residues. This CDR3 reads CASSVGPDNEQFF. In DNA form, the CDR3 reads TGTGCCAGCAGCGTCGGACCGGACAATGAGCAGTTCTTC. Variable domain in full (rest from reference TRBV7-2 and TRBJ2-1): GAGVSQSPSNKVTEKGKDVELRCDPISGHTALYWYRQSLGQGLEFLIYFQGNSAPDKSGLPSDRFSAERTGGSVSTLTIQRTQQEDSAVYLCASSVGPDNEQFFGPGTRLTVL.

The V and J genes are TRBV6-2 or TRBV6-3 and TRBJ2-5; D is possibly TRBD2 (7 bases). The CDR3 runs 14 residues. Trimming stripped 6 bases from V and 6 bases from J, with 17 bases between. Germline CDR1 reads MNHEY; CDR2 reads SVGEGT. CDR3 region: CASRSRGGHQTQYF. Written as DNA, the CDR3 is TGTGCCAGCAGGTCAAGGGGGGGCCACCAGACCCAGTACTTC.